This T cell receptor (beta chain) was identified in a study of T cell responses to AZD1222 COVID-19 vaccine. Whole-study results and caveats: Most donors were white British and more were female, and clonal diversity was possibly underestimated. Spike as a whole was targeted by vaccine-associated CD4 TCRs, dominant at 160-218 and 743-854.

This clone has only a few counts. The antigen remains unidentified. Looked up from germline, CDR1 is SEHNR and CDR2 is FQNEAQ (reference sequence). CDR3 length: 13 amino acids. Trimming removed 6 bases at V and 0 bases at J, with 8 bases between. Only in-frame clones appear in the TCRdb table, and some are missing; sequencing was by immunoSEQ multiplex PCR. The sample gives 95,000 to 110,000 clones, around nine tenths of which show up once; 3% to 4% is in the top ten. This receptor was identified in an adult who received the MenACWY meningococcal vaccine as a control. Sequenced material: peripheral blood, taken 28 days after the second dose of the MenACWY control vaccine. This chain joins TRBV7-9 and TRBJ1-2; D unresolved. DNA for the CDR3: TGTGCCAGCAGGGCGGCAGCTAACTATGGCTACACCTTC. This codes for CASRAAANYGYTF.